These T cell receptor beta chains were read from a single sample in a study of T cells after yellow fever vaccination. TCRdb processed the 5' RACE reads anew with MiXCR; each CDR3 protein has one entry. The sample carries about 74,000 distinct CDR3 sequences, more than 5.5% recorded once. Sequenced here: CD8+ T cells sorted from PBMCs, sampled about 5 days after the first yellow fever vaccination. The receptors shown here come from a man aged 18-30 years who received the YFV17D yellow fever vaccine. CDR3s include the opening cysteine and the closing phenylalanine or tryptophan. The D gene is left open where the match is weak. Some rows have no size entry. The others give once, few or many, or a class for an expanded clone.

>many|TRBV11-1|TRBJ2-5|-
TGTGCCAGCAGTGGACAGAACCGCCAAGAGACCCAGTACTTC
CASSGQNRQETQYF
>few|TRBV13|TRBJ2-5|-
TGTGCCAGCAGCACACCCCCGGGACTCCAGTTTGCAGAGACCCAGTACTTC
CASSTPPGLQFAETQYF
>many|TRBV7-9|TRBJ2-1|TRBD1
TGTGCCAGCAGCCCCGCCGGGACAGTTTACAATGAGCAGTTCTTC
CASSPAGTVYNEQFF
>-|TRBV3-1|TRBJ2-5|-
TGTGCCTGCAGCCAGGAAGTGATAGCGGTGTCACAAGAGACCCAGTACTTC
CACSQEVIAVSQETQYF
>many|TRBV12-5|TRBJ2-4|-
TGTGCTAGTGGCCCCCCCCCTTGGGGAAACATTCAGTACTTC
CASGPPPWGNIQYF
>many|TRBV29-1|TRBJ1-1|-
TGCAGCGCTGGGGACGGTAACACTGAAGCTTTCTTT
CSAGDGNTEAFF
>-|TRBV11-2|TRBJ2-5|TRBD2
TGTGCCAGCAGCTTTCGCGGTAGCGGGGGACTCCAAGAGACCCAGTACTTC
CASSFRGSGGLQETQYF
>many|TRBV28|TRBJ2-5|TRBD1
TGTGCCAGCAGTTTAAGGCAGGGGGCGCGGGAGACCCAGTACTTC
CASSLRQGARETQYF
>many|TRBV27|TRBJ2-2|TRBD1
TGTGCCAGCAGCTTACGGACAGGGGCCACCGGGGAGCTGTTTTTT
CASSLRTGATGELFF
>-|TRBV7-9|TRBJ2-3|-
TGTGCCAGCAGCTTATCTGCAGATACGCAGTATTTT
CASSLSADTQYF
>few|TRBV7-6|TRBJ1-4|-
TGTGCCAGCAGCCCTGGGGGAGGGGTCAATGAAAAACTGTTTTTT
CASSPGGGVNEKLFF
>many|TRBV27|TRBJ2-3|TRBD2
TGTGCCAGCAGTTCCCCCCGGGGGGGATTCACAGATACGCAGTATTTT
CASSSPRGGFTDTQYF
>-|TRBV12-3/TRBV12-4|TRBJ2-1|-
TGTGCCAGCAGTTTGTACTCTCACAATGAGCAGTTCTTC
CASSLYSHNEQFF
>few|TRBV11-2|TRBJ1-2|TRBD1
TGTGCCAGCACAACGACAGGGGGAGGCGGCTACACCTTC
CASTTTGGGGYTF
>-|TRBV27|TRBJ2-7|-
TGTGCCAGCAGTTTAAAAGGTCGGGTCTCCTACGAGCAGTACTTC
CASSLKGRVSYEQYF
>few|TRBV20-1|TRBJ1-6|-
TGCAGTGCTAGCGCGGGACCGACTAATTCACCCCTCCACTTT
CSASAGPTNSPLHF
>-|TRBV7-9|TRBJ1-4|-
TGTGCCAGCATCAACGGTGGTCTAGGAGAAAAACTGTTTTTT
CASINGGLGEKLFF
>-|TRBV9|TRBJ2-2|-
TGTGCCACGGCCCGGGGGGAGCTGTTTTTT
CATARGELFF
>-|TRBV29-1|TRBJ1-2|TRBD1
TGCAGCGTTGATGGGGGGGGACAGGGCCTCTATGGCTACACCTTC
CSVDGGGQGLYGYTF
>-|TRBV7-2|TRBJ2-7|-
TGTGCCAGCAGCCTATTAGGCCCGGCAGAGGCTTCGTACGAGCAGTACTTC
CASSLLGPAEASYEQYF
>few|TRBV5-5|TRBJ1-4|-
TGTGCCAGCAGCTTCCTGTCTGAAAAACTGTTTTTT
CASSFLSEKLFF